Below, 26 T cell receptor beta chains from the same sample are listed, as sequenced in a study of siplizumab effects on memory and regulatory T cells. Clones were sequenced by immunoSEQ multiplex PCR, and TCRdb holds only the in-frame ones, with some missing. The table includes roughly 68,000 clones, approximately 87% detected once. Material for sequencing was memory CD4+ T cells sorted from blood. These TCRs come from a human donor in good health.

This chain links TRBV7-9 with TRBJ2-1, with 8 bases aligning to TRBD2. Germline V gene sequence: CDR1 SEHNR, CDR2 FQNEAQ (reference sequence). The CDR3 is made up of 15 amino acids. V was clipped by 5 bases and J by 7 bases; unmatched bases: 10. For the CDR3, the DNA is TGTGCCAGCAGCCCCCCCGGGACTAGTTCTAATGAGCAGTTCTTC. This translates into CASSPPGTSSNEQFF.

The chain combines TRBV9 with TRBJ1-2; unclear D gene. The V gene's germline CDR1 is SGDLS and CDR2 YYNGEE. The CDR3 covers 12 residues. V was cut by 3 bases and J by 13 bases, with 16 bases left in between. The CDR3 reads CASSDGSIATTF. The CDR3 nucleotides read TGTGCCAGCAGCGACGGATCGATCGCGACCACCTTC.

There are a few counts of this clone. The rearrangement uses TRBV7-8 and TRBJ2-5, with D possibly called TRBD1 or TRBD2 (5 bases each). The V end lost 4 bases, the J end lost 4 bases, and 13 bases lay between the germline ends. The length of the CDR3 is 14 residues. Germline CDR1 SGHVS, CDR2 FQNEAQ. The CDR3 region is CASSSAPGGETQYF. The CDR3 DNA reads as TGTGCCAGCAGCTCGGCCCCTGGGGGAGAGACCCAGTACTTC.

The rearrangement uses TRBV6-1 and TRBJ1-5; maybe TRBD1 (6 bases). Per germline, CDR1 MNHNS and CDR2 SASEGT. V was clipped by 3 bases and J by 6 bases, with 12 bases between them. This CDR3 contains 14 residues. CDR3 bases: TGTGCCAGCAGTGACCTGGGGGGGCCTCAGCCCCAGCATTTT. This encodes CASSDLGGPQPQHF.

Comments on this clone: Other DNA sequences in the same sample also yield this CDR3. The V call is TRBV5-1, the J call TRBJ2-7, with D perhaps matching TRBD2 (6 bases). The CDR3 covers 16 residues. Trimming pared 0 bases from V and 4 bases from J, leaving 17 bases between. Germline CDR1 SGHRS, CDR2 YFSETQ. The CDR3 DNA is TGCGCCAGCAGCTTGGTCGGAGGGTCAAACTTTTACGAGCAGTACTTC. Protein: CASSLVGGSNFYEQYF.

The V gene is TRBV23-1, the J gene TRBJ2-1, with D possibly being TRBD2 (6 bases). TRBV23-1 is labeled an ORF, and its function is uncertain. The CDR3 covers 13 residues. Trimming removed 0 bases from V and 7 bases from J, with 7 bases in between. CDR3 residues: CASSQSRGNEQFF. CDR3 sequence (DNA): TGCGCCAGCAGTCAATCTCGGGGGAATGAGCAGTTCTTC.

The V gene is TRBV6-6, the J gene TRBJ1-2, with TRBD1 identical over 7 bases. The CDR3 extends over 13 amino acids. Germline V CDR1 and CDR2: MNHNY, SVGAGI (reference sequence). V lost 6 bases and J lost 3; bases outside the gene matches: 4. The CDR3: CASRTTGDYGYTF. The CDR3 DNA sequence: TGTGCCAGCAGAACCACAGGGGACTATGGCTACACCTTC.

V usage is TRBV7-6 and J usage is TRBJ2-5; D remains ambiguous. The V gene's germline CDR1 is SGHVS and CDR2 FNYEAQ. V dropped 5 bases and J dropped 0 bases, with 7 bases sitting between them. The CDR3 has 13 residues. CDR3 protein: CASSPVYQETQYF. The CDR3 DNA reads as TGTGCCAGCAGCCCCGTTTACCAAGAGACCCAGTACTTC. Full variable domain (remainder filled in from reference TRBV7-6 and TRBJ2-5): GAGVSQSPRYKVTKRGQDVALRCDPISGHVSLYWYRQALGQGPEFLTYFNYEAQQDKSGLPNDRFSAERPEGSISTLTIQRTEQRDSAMYRCASSPVYQETQYFGPGTRLLVL.

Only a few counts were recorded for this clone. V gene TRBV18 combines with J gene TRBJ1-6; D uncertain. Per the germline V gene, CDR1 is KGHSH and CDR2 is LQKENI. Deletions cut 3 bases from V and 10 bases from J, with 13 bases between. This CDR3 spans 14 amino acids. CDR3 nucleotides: TGTGCCAGCTCACCCTCCGACCCAGGCTCACCCCTCCACTTT. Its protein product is CASSPSDPGSPLHF.

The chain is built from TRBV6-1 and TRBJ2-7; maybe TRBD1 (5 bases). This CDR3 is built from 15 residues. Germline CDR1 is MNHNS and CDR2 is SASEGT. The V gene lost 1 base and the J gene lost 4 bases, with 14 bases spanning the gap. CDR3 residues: CASSEGQGRLYEQYF. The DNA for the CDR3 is TGTGCCAGCAGTGAAGGTCAGGGTAGGCTTTACGAGCAGTACTTC.

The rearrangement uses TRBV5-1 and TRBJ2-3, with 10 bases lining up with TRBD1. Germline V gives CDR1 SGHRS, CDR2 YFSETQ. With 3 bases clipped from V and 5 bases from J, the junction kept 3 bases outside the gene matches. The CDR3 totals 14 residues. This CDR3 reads CASSSGQGGDTQYF. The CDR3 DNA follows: TGCGCCAGCAGCTCCGGACAGGGGGGAGATACGCAGTATTTT. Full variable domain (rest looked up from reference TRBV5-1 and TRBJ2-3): KAGVTQTPRYLIKTRGQQVTLSCSPISGHRSVSWYQQTPGQGLQFLFEYFSETQRNKGNFPGRFSGRQFSNSRSEMNVSTLELGDSALYLCASSSGQGGDTQYFGPGTRLTVL.

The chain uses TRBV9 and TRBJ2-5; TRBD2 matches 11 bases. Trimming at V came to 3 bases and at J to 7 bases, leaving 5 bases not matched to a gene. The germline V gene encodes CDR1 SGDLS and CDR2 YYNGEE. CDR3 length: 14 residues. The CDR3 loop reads CASSETSGVSTQYF. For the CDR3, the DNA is TGTGCCAGCAGCGAGACTAGCGGGGTGTCGACCCAGTACTTC.

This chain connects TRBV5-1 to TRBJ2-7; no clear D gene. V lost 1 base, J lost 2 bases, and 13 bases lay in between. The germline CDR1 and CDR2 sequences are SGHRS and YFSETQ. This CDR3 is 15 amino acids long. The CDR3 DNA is TGCGCCAGCAGCTTGACGACTGATACTCCCTACGAGCAGTACTTC. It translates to CASSLTTDTPYEQYF.

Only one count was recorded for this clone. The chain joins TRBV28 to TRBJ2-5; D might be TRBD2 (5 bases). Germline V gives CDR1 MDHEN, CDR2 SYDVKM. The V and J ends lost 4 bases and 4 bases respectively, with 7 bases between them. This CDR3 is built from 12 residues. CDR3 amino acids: CASSSGVETQYF. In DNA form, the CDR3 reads TGTGCCAGCAGTTCCGGGGTAGAGACCCAGTACTTC.

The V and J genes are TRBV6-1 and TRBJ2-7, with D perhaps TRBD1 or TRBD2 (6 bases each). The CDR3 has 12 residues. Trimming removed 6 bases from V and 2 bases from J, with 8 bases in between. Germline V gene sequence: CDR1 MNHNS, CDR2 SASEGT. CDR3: CASSRGPYEQYF. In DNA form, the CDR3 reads TGTGCCAGCAGCCGGGGGCCCTACGAGCAGTACTTC.

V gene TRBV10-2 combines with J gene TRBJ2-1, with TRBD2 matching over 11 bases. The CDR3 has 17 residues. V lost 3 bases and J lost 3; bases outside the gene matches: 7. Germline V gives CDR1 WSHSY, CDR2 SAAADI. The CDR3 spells CASSDETSGIYYNEQFF. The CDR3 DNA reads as TGCGCCAGCAGTGATGAGACTAGCGGGATTTACTACAATGAGCAGTTCTTC.

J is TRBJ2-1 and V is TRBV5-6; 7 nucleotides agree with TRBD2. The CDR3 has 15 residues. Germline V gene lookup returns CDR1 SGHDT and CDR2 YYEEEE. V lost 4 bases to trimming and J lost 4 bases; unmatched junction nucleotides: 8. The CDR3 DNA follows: TGTGCCAGCAGCCGACTAGCTAGCGGATACAATGAGCAGTTCTTC. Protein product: CASSRLASGYNEQFF. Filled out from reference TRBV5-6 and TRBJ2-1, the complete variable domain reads DAGVTQSPTHLIKTRGQQVTLRCSPKSGHDTVSWYQQALGQGPQFIFQYYEEEERQRGNFPDRFSGHQFPNYSSELNVNALLLGDSALYLCASSRLASGYNEQFFGPGTRLTVL.

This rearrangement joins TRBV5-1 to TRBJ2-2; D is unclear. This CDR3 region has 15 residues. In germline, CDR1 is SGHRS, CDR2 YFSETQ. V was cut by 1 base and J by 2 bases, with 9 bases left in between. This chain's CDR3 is CASSLLQSNTGELFF. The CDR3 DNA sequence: TGCGCCAGCAGCTTGTTACAGAGTAACACCGGGGAGCTGTTTTTT.

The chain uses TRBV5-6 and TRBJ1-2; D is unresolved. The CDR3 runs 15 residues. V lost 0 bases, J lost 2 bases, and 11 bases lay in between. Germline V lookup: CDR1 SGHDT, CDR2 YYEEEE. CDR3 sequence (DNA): TGTGCCAGCAGCTTGGTGGACTCACCAAACTATGGCTACACCTTC. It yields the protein CASSLVDSPNYGYTF. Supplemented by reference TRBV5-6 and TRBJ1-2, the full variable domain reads DAGVTQSPTHLIKTRGQQVTLRCSPKSGHDTVSWYQQALGQGPQFIFQYYEEEERQRGNFPDRFSGHQFPNYSSELNVNALLLGDSALYLCASSLVDSPNYGYTFGSGTRLTVV.

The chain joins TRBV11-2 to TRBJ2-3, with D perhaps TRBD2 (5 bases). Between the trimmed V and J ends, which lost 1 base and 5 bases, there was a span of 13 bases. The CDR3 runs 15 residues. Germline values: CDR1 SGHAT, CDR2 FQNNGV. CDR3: CASSLGAGQRDTQYF. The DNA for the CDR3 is TGTGCCAGCAGCTTAGGTGCGGGCCAAAGAGATACGCAGTATTTT.

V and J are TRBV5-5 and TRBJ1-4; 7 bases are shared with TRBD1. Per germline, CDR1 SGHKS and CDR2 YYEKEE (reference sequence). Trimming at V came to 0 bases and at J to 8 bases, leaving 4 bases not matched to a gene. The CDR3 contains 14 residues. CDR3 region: CASSLGQGGEKLFF. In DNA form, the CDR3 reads TGTGCCAGCAGCTTGGGGCAGGGGGGAGAAAAACTGTTTTTT.

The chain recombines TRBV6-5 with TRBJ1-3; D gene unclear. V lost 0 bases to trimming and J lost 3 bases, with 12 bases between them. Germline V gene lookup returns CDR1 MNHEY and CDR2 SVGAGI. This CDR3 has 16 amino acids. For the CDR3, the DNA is TGTGCCAGCAGTTACTCCTCCCCGGGTAATGGAAACACCATATATTTT. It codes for CASSYSSPGNGNTIYF.

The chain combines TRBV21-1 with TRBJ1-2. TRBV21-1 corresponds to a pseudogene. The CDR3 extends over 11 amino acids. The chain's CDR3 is CARLSPHGYTF. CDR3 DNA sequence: TGTGCCAGATTGAGTCCGCATGGCTACACCTTC.

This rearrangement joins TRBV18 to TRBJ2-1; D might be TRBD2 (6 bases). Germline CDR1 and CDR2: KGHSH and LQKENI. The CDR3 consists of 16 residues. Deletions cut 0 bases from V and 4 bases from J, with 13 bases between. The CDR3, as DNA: TGTGCCAGCTCACCACCGGCACGGACTAAATACAATGAGCAGTTCTTC. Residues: CASSPPARTKYNEQFF.

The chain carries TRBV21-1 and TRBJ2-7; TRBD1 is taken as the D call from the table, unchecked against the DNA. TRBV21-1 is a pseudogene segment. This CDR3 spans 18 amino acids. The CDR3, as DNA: TGTGCCAGCAGCAAATCCCCGAGGACAGCCTCATTCAACTACGAGCAGTACTTC. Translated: CASSKSPRTASFNYEQYF.

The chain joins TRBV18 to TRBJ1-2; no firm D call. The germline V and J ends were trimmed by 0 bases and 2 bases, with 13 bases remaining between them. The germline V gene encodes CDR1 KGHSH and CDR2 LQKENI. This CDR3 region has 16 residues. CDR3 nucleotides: TGTGCCAGCTCACCACCGGGGAGCTTCTTAAACTATGGCTACACCTTC. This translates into CASSPPGSFLNYGYTF.